A selection of T cell receptor beta chains follows, all from one sample in a study of T cell repertoires in cytomegalovirus infection. TCRdb re-analysed the reads in MiXCR, keeping a single row per CDR3 protein. This sample has roughly 500,000 distinct CDR3 sequences, with more than 15% found just once. Sequencing input: CD8+ T cells from PBMCs. The source of these receptors is a human donor in good health (CMV status not recorded). Some clones in this sample may be carry-over from other donors' samples. Both conserved end residues are part of each CDR3. The order of the fields is clone size, D gene, V gene, J gene, CDR3 DNA, CDR3 protein. A D gene is named only where the DNA matches it firmly. Some rows mark clone size as missing; the rest say once, few, many or name a class of expanded clone.

clone size: few
D gene: -
V gene: TRBV28
J gene: TRBJ1-5
CDR3 DNA: TGTGCCAGCAGTTTAGGGAGAGCGACGACATTTTATAGCAATCAGCCCCAGCATTTT
CDR3 protein: CASSLGRATTFYSNQPQHF

clone size: few
D gene: -
V gene: TRBV30
J gene: TRBJ2-1
CDR3 DNA: TGTGCCTGGAGTGTGTCGGGTTCCCTCAAGTTCTTC
CDR3 protein: CAWSVSGSLKFF

clone size: many
D gene: TRBD1
V gene: TRBV6-6
J gene: TRBJ1-2
CDR3 DNA: TGTGCCAGCAGTGGCGGGACAGACTATGGCTACACCTTC
CDR3 protein: CASSGGTDYGYTF

clone size: many
D gene: -
V gene: TRBV19
J gene: TRBJ1-2
CDR3 DNA: TGTGCCAGTAGTATGGGAACCTATGGCTACACCTTC
CDR3 protein: CASSMGTYGYTF

clone size: many
D gene: TRBD2
V gene: TRBV10-1
J gene: TRBJ2-3
CDR3 DNA: TGCGCCAGCAGTGAGTCAGCGGGGGTCGCAGATACGCAGTATTTT
CDR3 protein: CASSESAGVADTQYF

clone size: few
D gene: -
V gene: TRBV12-3/TRBV12-4
J gene: TRBJ2-3
CDR3 DNA: TGTGCCAGCAACCCTTCCCCTCTAGGAGGAGGGACAGATACGCAGTATTTT
CDR3 protein: CASNPSPLGGGTDTQYF

clone size: -
D gene: -
V gene: TRBV20-1
J gene: TRBJ1-1
CDR3 DNA: TGCAGTGCTAGGCCCACCAACACTGAAGCTTTCTTT
CDR3 protein: CSARPTNTEAFF

clone size: -
D gene: -
V gene: TRBV4-2
J gene: TRBJ1-1
CDR3 DNA: TGTGCCAGCAGCCAAGATCCCGGGCGGGAAGCTTTCTTT
CDR3 protein: CASSQDPGREAFF

clone size: -
D gene: TRBD1
V gene: TRBV5-8
J gene: TRBJ1-5
CDR3 DNA: TGTGCCAGCAGTTTACCGCCGGGACAGGGGGCACAGCCCCAGCATTTT
CDR3 protein: CASSLPPGQGAQPQHF

clone size: -
D gene: -
V gene: TRBV20-1
J gene: TRBJ2-7
CDR3 DNA: TGCAGTGCTAGAGCCTACTCCGGGACTTCAAACGAGCAGTACTTC
CDR3 protein: CSARAYSGTSNEQYF

clone size: few
D gene: -
V gene: TRBV14
J gene: TRBJ1-1
CDR3 DNA: TGTGCCAGCAGCCACGACTGGAGGAACACTGAAGCTTTCTTT
CDR3 protein: CASSHDWRNTEAFF

clone size: -
D gene: -
V gene: TRBV7-9
J gene: TRBJ1-2
CDR3 DNA: TGTGCCAGCAGCTTAGAGGTGGGGCTAGATGGCTACACCTTC
CDR3 protein: CASSLEVGLDGYTF

clone size: few
D gene: -
V gene: TRBV30
J gene: TRBJ2-7
CDR3 DNA: TGTGCCTGGGAGGCGGGTTCTTCCTACGAGCAGTACTTC
CDR3 protein: CAWEAGSSYEQYF

clone size: few
D gene: TRBD2
V gene: TRBV6-2/TRBV6-3
J gene: TRBJ2-7
CDR3 DNA: TGTGCCAGCAGTTATTCGCGGACTAGCGGTGACTACGAGCAGTACTTC
CDR3 protein: CASSYSRTSGDYEQYF

clone size: many
D gene: TRBD1
V gene: TRBV20-1
J gene: TRBJ2-1
CDR3 DNA: TGCAGTGCTAGAGGCCGGGACAGGGCCTACAATGAGCAGTTCTTC
CDR3 protein: CSARGRDRAYNEQFF

clone size: many
D gene: -
V gene: TRBV11-3
J gene: TRBJ1-5
CDR3 DNA: TGTGCCAGCAGCTTAGATTCCTACGGGGATACGAAGTACAATCAGCCCCAGCATTTT
CDR3 protein: CASSLDSYGDTKYNQPQHF

clone size: -
D gene: TRBD1
V gene: TRBV6-5
J gene: TRBJ1-4
CDR3 DNA: TGTGCCAGCAGTCCAACCGGGCAGGGGGCGTTTGAAAAACTGTTTTTT
CDR3 protein: CASSPTGQGAFEKLFF

clone size: many
D gene: -
V gene: TRBV6-1
J gene: TRBJ2-1
CDR3 DNA: TGTGCCAGCAGTGCCAGGGAGTACAATGAGCAGTTCTTC
CDR3 protein: CASSAREYNEQFF

clone size: many
D gene: -
V gene: TRBV11-2
J gene: TRBJ2-1
CDR3 DNA: TGTGCCAGCAGCTCACTGAGCGGTGGGTTCTTC
CDR3 protein: CASSSLSGGFF

clone size: -
D gene: -
V gene: TRBV6-5
J gene: TRBJ1-2
CDR3 DNA: TGTGCCAGCACACCGGGCCTCGGGTATGGCTACACCTTC
CDR3 protein: CASTPGLGYGYTF

clone size: few
D gene: -
V gene: TRBV2
J gene: TRBJ1-4
CDR3 DNA: TGTGCCAGCAGTGCAGGGGAGGCGAATGAAAAACTGTTTTTT
CDR3 protein: CASSAGEANEKLFF

clone size: few
D gene: -
V gene: TRBV6-5
J gene: TRBJ2-5
CDR3 DNA: TGTGCCAGCAGTTACTCGGAAGGTTATTCGGAGACCCAGTACTTC
CDR3 protein: CASSYSEGYSETQYF

clone size: many
D gene: -
V gene: TRBV4-1
J gene: TRBJ1-6
CDR3 DNA: TGCGCCAGCAGCCAAGATATAGGGACATTCCTCCACTTT
CDR3 protein: CASSQDIGTFLHF

clone size: few
D gene: TRBD2
V gene: TRBV12-3/TRBV12-4
J gene: TRBJ2-1
CDR3 DNA: TGTGCCAGCAGTTTAGACGGTAGCGGGGGCCACAATGAGCAGTTCTTC
CDR3 protein: CASSLDGSGGHNEQFF

clone size: -
D gene: TRBD1
V gene: TRBV6-5
J gene: TRBJ1-2
CDR3 DNA: TGTGCCAGCAGTGGGGACAGGGGAAGCGGCTACACCTTC
CDR3 protein: CASSGDRGSGYTF

clone size: -
D gene: TRBD2
V gene: TRBV6-2/TRBV6-3
J gene: TRBJ2-1
CDR3 DNA: TGTGCCAGCAGTCTCTCCCGGGGGGGCGATGAGCAGTTCTTC
CDR3 protein: CASSLSRGGDEQFF

clone size: -
D gene: -
V gene: TRBV30
J gene: TRBJ1-1
CDR3 DNA: TGTGCCTGGAGTTATACTGAAGCTTTCTTT
CDR3 protein: CAWSYTEAFF

clone size: many
D gene: -
V gene: TRBV7-6
J gene: TRBJ1-1
CDR3 DNA: TGTGCCAGCAGCTTAGAAGTTCGTGGGGCTTTCTTT
CDR3 protein: CASSLEVRGAFF

clone size: -
D gene: TRBD2
V gene: TRBV9
J gene: TRBJ2-7
CDR3 DNA: TGTGCCAGCAGCAACGGGGGGGCCGGATACGAGCAGTACTTC
CDR3 protein: CASSNGGAGYEQYF

clone size: many
D gene: -
V gene: TRBV7-6
J gene: TRBJ2-5
CDR3 DNA: TGTGCCAGCAGCTTAGATAGGGCGGGAGAGACCCAGTACTTC
CDR3 protein: CASSLDRAGETQYF

clone size: few
D gene: TRBD1
V gene: TRBV10-2
J gene: TRBJ1-5
CDR3 DNA: TGCGCCAGCAGCCGGTCATTTTGGGGGACAGGGGAATCTAGAGATAGCAATCAGCCCCAGCATTTT
CDR3 protein: CASSRSFWGTGESRDSNQPQHF

clone size: many
D gene: -
V gene: TRBV11-2
J gene: TRBJ1-1
CDR3 DNA: TGTGCCAGCAGCCTCTCAGGGTTCCCTGAAGCTTTCTTT
CDR3 protein: CASSLSGFPEAFF

clone size: few
D gene: TRBD2
V gene: TRBV13
J gene: TRBJ2-5
CDR3 DNA: TGTGCCAGCAGCTTGGGCCGTAGCGGGAGAGGGGAGACCCAGTACTTC
CDR3 protein: CASSLGRSGRGETQYF

clone size: -
D gene: -
V gene: TRBV2
J gene: TRBJ1-2
CDR3 DNA: TGTGCCAGCAGTGATGGTCGAATCGATGGCTACACCTTC
CDR3 protein: CASSDGRIDGYTF

clone size: few
D gene: -
V gene: TRBV23-1
J gene: TRBJ2-7
CDR3 DNA: TGCGCCAGCAGTCAATCGACAGCGGTTACCTACGAGCAGTACTTC
CDR3 protein: CASSQSTAVTYEQYF

clone size: many
D gene: -
V gene: TRBV7-8
J gene: TRBJ2-7
CDR3 DNA: TGTGCCAGCTCACCCGCAGGACTGTACGAGCAGTACTTC
CDR3 protein: CASSPAGLYEQYF

clone size: -
D gene: TRBD1
V gene: TRBV27
J gene: TRBJ1-1
CDR3 DNA: TGTGCCAGCAGTTTAGGGACAGGGAGCACTGAAGCTTTCTTT
CDR3 protein: CASSLGTGSTEAFF

clone size: -
D gene: TRBD1
V gene: TRBV28
J gene: TRBJ2-7
CDR3 DNA: TGTGCCAGCAGCTCGAGACGACAGGGTTCCGAGCAGTACTTC
CDR3 protein: CASSSRRQGSEQYF

clone size: few
D gene: -
V gene: TRBV9
J gene: TRBJ2-1
CDR3 DNA: TGTGCCAGCAGCGTAGGGGGCGGCGGGGTGGCCTACAATGAGCAGTTCTTC
CDR3 protein: CASSVGGGGVAYNEQFF

clone size: many
D gene: TRBD2
V gene: TRBV6-5
J gene: TRBJ2-1
CDR3 DNA: TGTGCCAGCAGTTACTCGGCTAGCGGATACAATGAGCAGTTCTTC
CDR3 protein: CASSYSASGYNEQFF

clone size: -
D gene: -
V gene: TRBV12-3/TRBV12-4
J gene: TRBJ1-2
CDR3 DNA: TGTGCCAGCAGCCTTACAGGGTTCCCCTATGGCTACACCTTC
CDR3 protein: CASSLTGFPYGYTF

clone size: many
D gene: -
V gene: TRBV19
J gene: TRBJ1-1
CDR3 DNA: TGTGCCAGTAGTGAAGATACATGGAACACTGAAGCTTTCTTT
CDR3 protein: CASSEDTWNTEAFF

clone size: -
D gene: TRBD2
V gene: TRBV6-2/TRBV6-3
J gene: TRBJ2-1
CDR3 DNA: TGTGCCAGCAGTCTCTATCGGGGGGACTACAATGAGCAGTTCTTC
CDR3 protein: CASSLYRGDYNEQFF

clone size: -
D gene: -
V gene: TRBV27
J gene: TRBJ2-1
CDR3 DNA: TGTGCCAGCAGTCCCCGACTAGTTACCGATGAGCAGTTCTTC
CDR3 protein: CASSPRLVTDEQFF

clone size: many
D gene: -
V gene: TRBV27
J gene: TRBJ2-7
CDR3 DNA: TGTGCCAGCAGTAGGAGGGGGGTCCCGGGCGAGCAGTACTTC
CDR3 protein: CASSRRGVPGEQYF

clone size: many
D gene: -
V gene: TRBV12-3/TRBV12-4
J gene: TRBJ2-5
CDR3 DNA: TGTGCCAGCAGTTTGCGGACTCACGTTCTGGTTGAGACCCAGTACTTC
CDR3 protein: CASSLRTHVLVETQYF

clone size: many
D gene: TRBD2
V gene: TRBV28
J gene: TRBJ2-2
CDR3 DNA: TGTGCCAGCAGCCCCGTCCCGGGACTAAACACCGGGGAGCTGTTTTTT
CDR3 protein: CASSPVPGLNTGELFF

clone size: few
D gene: -
V gene: TRBV12-5
J gene: TRBJ2-5
CDR3 DNA: TGTGCTAGTGGTTTGACCCGTCGACAGATTTTAGAGACCCAGTACTTC
CDR3 protein: CASGLTRRQILETQYF

clone size: many
D gene: -
V gene: TRBV7-9
J gene: TRBJ1-1
CDR3 DNA: TGTGCCAGCAGCCCCAGGATGATGAACACTGAAGCTTTCTTT
CDR3 protein: CASSPRMMNTEAFF

clone size: few
D gene: -
V gene: TRBV20-1
J gene: TRBJ1-2
CDR3 DNA: TGCAGTGCTAGACACTTGTCGGGGGCTTACTATGGCTACACCTTC
CDR3 protein: CSARHLSGAYYGYTF

clone size: many
D gene: -
V gene: TRBV2
J gene: TRBJ2-7
CDR3 DNA: TGTGCCAGCATGGGCGGAGTTTACGAGCAGTACTTC
CDR3 protein: CASMGGVYEQYF

clone size: many
D gene: -
V gene: TRBV7-8
J gene: TRBJ2-2
CDR3 DNA: TGTGCCAGCACTCAGTCCGTGGCGGGGTATATCCCCGGGGAGCTGTTTTTT
CDR3 protein: CASTQSVAGYIPGELFF

clone size: many
D gene: -
V gene: TRBV6-5
J gene: TRBJ1-1
CDR3 DNA: TGTGCCAGCAAACCCAGCGGGGCGAGGACTGAAGCTTTCTTT
CDR3 protein: CASKPSGARTEAFF

clone size: many
D gene: -
V gene: TRBV7-3
J gene: TRBJ2-7
CDR3 DNA: TGTGCCAGCAGCTTTTATGGGGGAGGACCCTACGAGCAGTACTTC
CDR3 protein: CASSFYGGGPYEQYF

clone size: many
D gene: -
V gene: TRBV7-6
J gene: TRBJ2-1
CDR3 DNA: TGTGCCAGCAGCTTAAGCCAGGGGAATGAGCAGTTCTTC
CDR3 protein: CASSLSQGNEQFF

clone size: many
D gene: -
V gene: TRBV7-8
J gene: TRBJ1-2
CDR3 DNA: TGTGCCAGCAGCCCCCGCCTCCGGGACAAAGGGGACTATGGCTACACCTTC
CDR3 protein: CASSPRLRDKGDYGYTF